Listed here are 27 T cell receptor beta chains from one sample, sequenced in a study of cytotoxic CD8 clonotypes in ibrutinib-treated CLL. The assay was immunoSEQ multiplex PCR, and TCRdb's table has in-frame clones only and misses some. The table has some 200,000 clones, about four fifths seen once. This material consisted of PBMCs, taken after 12 months of ibrutinib treatment. The receptors were sampled from a human donor with chronic lymphocytic leukemia.

This clone was observed a handful of times. This chain uses TRBV28 with TRBJ2-4; TRBD1 might be the D (6 bases). Trimming stripped 2 bases from V and 7 bases from J, with 12 bases between. There are 14 residues in the CDR3. Germline V gene sequence: CDR1 MDHEN, CDR2 SYDVKM. The CDR3 sequence is CASSLGQHANIQYF. As DNA, the CDR3 is TGTGCCAGCAGTTTAGGACAGCATGCTAACATTCAGTACTTC.

V gene TRBV27 combines with J gene TRBJ2-3; 12 nucleotides line up with TRBD2. CDR3 length equals 20 residues. V trimming: 7 bases; J trimming: 3 bases; junction bases outside the gene matches: 20. CDR1 and CDR2 from the germline V gene are MNHEY and SMNVEV (reference sequence). CDR3: CASKPIQGLAGGPGTDTQYF. CDR3 nucleotide sequence: TGTGCCAGCAAACCAATACAGGGGCTAGCGGGAGGGCCGGGGACAGATACGCAGTATTTT.

This clone was seen more than once but under ten times. At one end the junction does not follow the germline gene, possibly because of a read error. This chain links TRBV7-7 with TRBJ2-5; TRBD1 matches 11 bases. CDR1 and CDR2 from the germline V gene are SSHAT and FNYEAQ (reference sequence). This CDR3 region has 15 residues. In DNA, the CDR3 is TGTGCTAGCAGCCCCGGGACAGGGGGACAAGAGACCCAGTACTTC. Amino acid sequence: CASSPGTGGQETQYF.

The V gene is TRBV6-5, the J gene TRBJ1-6, with 7 bases aligning to TRBD1. V lost 1 base and J lost 9; bases outside the gene matches: 6. Germline-derived CDR1 and CDR2 are MNHEY and SVGAGI. The CDR3 contains 15 residues. The CDR3 loop reads CASSYLAGGGSPLHF. The CDR3 region has the DNA TGTGCCAGCAGTTACTTGGCAGGGGGTGGTTCACCCCTCCACTTT.

The rearrangement links TRBV9 to TRBJ1-1; unclear D gene. The CDR3 covers 13 residues. Trimming left V 0 bases short and J 4 bases short, with 7 bases between. The V gene's germline CDR1 is SGDLS and CDR2 YYNGEE. CDR3 nucleotide sequence: TGTGCCAGCAGCGTAGAAGGAGGCACTGAAGCTTTCTTT. This codes for CASSVEGGTEAFF.

This chain uses TRBV25-1 with TRBJ2-2; 11 nucleotides align to TRBD2. Germline CDR1 MGHDK, CDR2 SYGVNS. V was pared by 1 base and J by 5 bases, with 3 bases of the junction left unmatched. The CDR3 totals 16 residues. This CDR3 reads CASSESPSGRTGELFF. The CDR3 DNA follows: TGTGCCAGCAGTGAATCGCCTAGCGGGAGGACCGGGGAGCTGTTTTTT.

This clone was observed a few times. The chain links TRBV4-1 to TRBJ1-5; perhaps TRBD1 as D (6 bases). The CDR3 has 18 amino acids. Germline V gene lookup returns CDR1 MGHRA and CDR2 YSYEKL. The V and J ends lost 3 bases and 4 bases respectively, with 22 bases between them. The CDR3 nucleotides are TGCGCCAGCAGCCACCCACATGGTTCCCGAGACAGGAATCAGCCCCAGCATTTT. Translated: CASSHPHGSRDRNQPQHF.

This clone has a single count. The V gene is TRBV7-6, the J gene TRBJ1-2, with D maybe TRBD1 (5 bases). V shed 4 bases and J shed 8 bases, with 14 bases lying between them. Germline V CDR1 and CDR2: SGHVS, FNYEAQ. The CDR3 has 13 amino acids. The CDR3 region is CASSSPGWDGYTF. CDR3 DNA: TGTGCCAGCAGCTCCCCGGGATGGGACGGCTACACCTTC.

This clone appeared a single time. V and J are TRBV6-5 and TRBJ1-2; 10 nucleotides align to TRBD1. Trimming cost V 5 bases and J 7 bases; bases outside gene matches: 4. Germline CDR1 reads MNHEY; CDR2 reads SVGAGI. There are 13 residues in the CDR3. The DNA for the CDR3 is TGTGCCAGCAGTCAACGACAGGGGGCTGGCTACACCTTC. This translates into CASSQRQGAGYTF.

The rearrangement joins TRBV10-3 to TRBJ2-3, with 8 bases that match TRBD2. The junction had 3 bases not matched to a gene; V was cut back by 10 bases and J by 0 bases. CDR1 is ENHRY and CDR2 is SYGVKD in the germline V gene. This CDR3 contains 13 residues. This chain's CDR3 is CATQRGSTDTQYF. As DNA, the CDR3 is TGTGCCACTCAGCGGGGGAGCACAGATACGCAGTATTTT.

This clone was detected a few times. The chain has TRBV6-4 and TRBJ1-5, with TRBD1 matching over 8 bases. The CDR3 is 18 residues long. The junction had 9 bases not matched to a gene; V was cut back by 2 bases and J by 0 bases. The germline CDR1 and CDR2 sequences are MRHNA and SNTAGT. The CDR3 sequence: CASSDRDRRHHSNQPQHF. As DNA, the CDR3 is TGTGCCAGCAGTGACAGGGACAGGAGGCACCATAGCAATCAGCCCCAGCATTTT.

This chain links TRBV4-1 with TRBJ2-1; D remains unclear. Trimming removed 0 bases at V and 6 bases at J, with 12 bases between. The CDR3 contains 15 residues. CDR1 and CDR2 (germline): MGHRA, YSYEKL. The DNA for the CDR3 is TGCGCCAGCAGCCAAGATCTCAGTTCCAGCAATGAGCAGTTCTTC. This sequence encodes CASSQDLSSSNEQFF.

DNA of the CDR3: TGCGCCAGCAGCTTCCAACCTCGACTAGCGGGAGATAATGAGCAGTTCTTC. As protein: CASSFQPRLAGDNEQFF. V is TRBV5-1 and J is TRBJ2-1; 12 bases agree with TRBD2. The CDR3 covers 17 residues. Germline CDR1 is SGHRS and CDR2 is YFSETQ. Losses at the gene ends were 2 bases for V and 7 bases for J; bases not matched to a gene: 10.

The J gene is TRBJ2-1, the V gene TRBV6-1, with 7 nucleotides matching TRBD2. The V gene's germline CDR1 is MNHNS and CDR2 SASEGT. The CDR3 has 13 residues. V trimming: 1 base; J trimming: 8 bases; junction bases outside the gene matches: 2. The CDR3: CASSEGGRDEQFF. CDR3 coding DNA: TGTGCCAGCAGTGAAGGAGGGAGGGATGAGCAGTTCTTC.

This clone appeared a single time. The gene calls are TRBV5-4 and TRBJ2-7; 10 bases line up with TRBD2. The CDR3 length is 14 residues. Per the germline V gene, CDR1 is SGHNT and CDR2 is YYREEE (reference sequence). With 4 bases clipped from V and 1 base from J, the junction kept 2 bases outside the gene matches. DNA of the CDR3: TGTGCCAGCAGCACGACTAGCGGGTCCTACGAGCAGTACTTC. Translating gives CASSTTSGSYEQYF.

This chain links TRBV5-1 with TRBJ1-1; no firm D call. This CDR3 is 13 amino acids long. The V end was cut by 1 base, the J end by 3 bases, with 7 bases between. Germline CDR1 and CDR2: SGHRS and YFSETQ. In DNA, the CDR3 is TGCGCCAGCAGCTTGTTGTCAGACACTGAAGCTTTCTTT. It is translated as CASSLLSDTEAFF.

The V and J genes are TRBV5-4 and TRBJ1-3; 8 positions agree with TRBD1. The CDR3 extends over 15 amino acids. The germline V gene has CDR1 SGHNT and CDR2 YYREEE (reference sequence). V trimming: 3 bases; J trimming: 0 bases; junction bases outside the gene matches: 2. The CDR3 DNA reads TGTGCCAGCAGCTCCGGGACAGGCTCTGGAAACACCATATATTTT. Translating gives CASSSGTGSGNTIYF.

The V gene is TRBV21-1, the J gene TRBJ2-1; the table's D call of TRBD2 was not tested on the DNA. TRBV21-1 is described as a pseudogene. This CDR3 spans 16 amino acids. CDR3 region: CASSKGTSGTHNEQFF. In DNA, the CDR3 is TGTGCCAGCAGCAAGGGGACTAGCGGGACACACAATGAGCAGTTCTTC.

This clone has at least ten counts. The V gene is TRBV7-9, the J gene TRBJ1-2; D gene uncertain. CDR3 length: 14 residues. V dropped 5 bases and J dropped 2 bases, with 12 bases sitting between them. The germline V gene has CDR1 SEHNR and CDR2 FQNEAQ (reference sequence). The CDR3 DNA reads TGTGCCAGCAGCCCCCCGTGGACGAACTATGGCTACACCTTC. Protein sequence: CASSPPWTNYGYTF.

Here the CDR3 reads CSVLSSGYAGANVLTF. Written as DNA, the CDR3 is TGCAGCGTCCTATCTTCAGGGTATGCTGGGGCCAACGTCCTGACTTTC. This chain connects TRBV29-1 to TRBJ2-6; D is perhaps TRBD1 (5 bases). The CDR3 spans 16 residues. V was shortened by 6 bases and J by 2 bases, with 17 bases between the two germline ends. Germline V gives CDR1 SQVTM, CDR2 ANQGSEA.

The genes are TRBV13 and TRBJ2-1; 7 positions match TRBD1. Trimming cost V 0 bases and J 2 bases; bases outside gene matches: 4. The germline gives CDR1 PRHDT, CDR2 FYEKMQ (reference sequence). CDR3 length: 16 residues. For the CDR3, the DNA is TGTGCCAGCAGCTTAGGTGGGACAGTCCCCTACAATGAGCAGTTCTTC. Protein product: CASSLGGTVPYNEQFF.

This chain uses TRBV5-1 with TRBJ1-2; D might be TRBD1 (5 bases). The CDR3 consists of 16 residues. Trimming took 1 base from V and 7 from J, leaving 20 bases between them. The germline gives CDR1 SGHRS, CDR2 YFSETQ. In DNA form, the CDR3 reads TGCGCCAGCAGCTTGTGGCCGGGACCAGATACTGCTGGCTACACCTTC. It specifies CASSLWPGPDTAGYTF.

The chain employs TRBV15 and TRBJ2-7, with TRBD1 as a possible D gene (6 bases). The germline V gene encodes CDR1 LNHNV and CDR2 YYDKDF (reference sequence). This CDR3 comprises 15 residues. With 1 base removed from V and 3 bases from J, the gap between germline ends came to 13 bases. CDR3 DNA: TGTGCCACCAGCAGAGGAGCAGGGGCCGGCTACGAGCAGTACTTC. Encoded protein: CATSRGAGAGYEQYF.

The V call is TRBV5-1, the J call TRBJ2-7; perhaps TRBD2 as D (6 bases). The CDR3 runs to 21 residues. V was shortened by 3 bases and J by 0 bases, with 31 bases between the two germline ends. Looked up from germline, CDR1 is SGHRS and CDR2 is YFSETQ. In DNA form, the CDR3 reads TGCGCCAGCAGCTACACAACGGGGACGGCGGACTACCCAATTTCCTCCTACGAGCAGTACTTC. Protein: CASSYTTGTADYPISSYEQYF.

The chain uses TRBV9 and TRBJ2-1; 7 bases are a match to TRBD2. V shed 3 bases, J shed 4 bases, and the junction held 7 bases outside the gene matches. Germline-derived CDR1 and CDR2 are SGDLS and YYNGEE. CDR3 size: 15 residues. For the CDR3, the DNA is TGTGCCAGCAGCGAGCGGGACGGTTTTTACAATGAGCAGTTCTTC. Protein sequence: CASSERDGFYNEQFF.

The chain carries TRBV27 and TRBJ1-2; D unclear. Germline V gene lookup returns CDR1 MNHEY and CDR2 SMNVEV (reference sequence). V lost 2 bases, J lost 4 bases, and 11 bases lay in between. The CDR3 loop spans 14 amino acids. DNA of the CDR3: TGTGCCAGCAGTTTAGGGCCCAGTCCCTATGGCTACACCTTC. This sequence encodes CASSLGPSPYGYTF.

V gene TRBV10-1 combines with J gene TRBJ1-1; 8 nucleotides align to TRBD1. Germline loops: CDR1 WNHNN, CDR2 SYGVQD (reference sequence). This CDR3 contains 15 residues. V gave up 2 bases and J gave up 5 bases; unmatched junction bases: 7. CDR3 loop: CASSEGTGGWTEAFF. The CDR3 bases are TGCGCCAGCAGTGAGGGAACAGGGGGGTGGACTGAAGCTTTCTTT.